The present T cell receptor (beta chain) was sequenced within a study of T cells in women clearing cervical HPV infection (dated by TCRdb to 2016 to 2018). Broadly, across the study: The cases were around 23 women with histologically confirmed HPV16-related CIN3 or worse, and 2 of those women had invasive cancers. Controls were around 23 women whose single incident HPV16 infection cleared within 12 months without precancer or cancer developing. Blood from cases was drawn at the visit where the lesion was first identified, while blood from controls was drawn once the infection was no longer detected. Among cases, blood sampling came a median of about 150 days after lesion detection, with an interquartile range of about 90 to 220 days. HLA typing was available for only a few women, so HLA type could not be excluded as a confounder. The exploratory proof-of-principle case-control study was nested within the Guanacaste HPV Natural History Study in Costa Rica and compared TCR repertoires across cervical HPV16 outcomes. Cases and controls were matched on year of sample collection and on age within five years. Cases had a median age of roughly 36 years and controls had a median age of around 41, with no significant differences in baseline characteristics. In the parent cohort, roughly 10,000 women aged 18 or older were enrolled in Guanacaste, Costa Rica, during about 1992 to 1994 and were followed for roughly 7 years. Quality controls consisted of five blinded duplicates per group, for a total of around 60 samples made up of around 50 participants and around ten replicates.

As regards this clone: Its antigen target is currently unknown. The read ends 3 residues early relative to the CDR3; the germline J gene fills the gap.

Sequences SEHNR (CDR1) and FQNEAQ (CDR2) are obtained from the germline V gene (reference sequence). From its cysteine to its phenylalanine, the CDR3 spans 15 amino acids. The 36 bases shown cover part of the CDR3, and their frame starts at base 1. Findings and caveats that apply to the study as a whole: The cross-sectional design could not show whether the associations came before the infection or were a result of it, and neither effector/memory subsets nor HPV-specific T cells were isolated. Cases were distinguished from controls with an estimated AUC of almost 0.85 by random forest classifiers combining richness and V gene abundances. Lower TRBV6-7 relative abundance was observed in cases than in controls (around 0.1% versus 0.15%; Bonferroni P = 0.0008). Because T-cell numbers per sample were unknown, differences in richness could reflect varying T-cell content rather than repertoire biology. TCR repertoire richness was significantly higher in CIN3+ cases than in controls across sequencing depths, while evenness did not differ.

Every participant had a single incident cervical HPV16 infection, and women with prevalent HPV16 infections were excluded. Cervical HPV DNA was detected with MY09/MY11 PCR, and genotyping was done by dot-blot hybridization. Around 14 mL of heparinized blood was centrifuged, after which the buffy coat was aliquoted, frozen at -30 degrees C, and then stored at -80 degrees C. Genomic DNA was extracted from buffy coat specimens using QIAGEN kits. The immunoSEQ assay used multiplex PCR to amplify TCR beta CDR3 regions from an average of approximately 1,300 ng of genomic DNA per sample. Primer bias was corrected in the assay by using a complete synthetic TCR repertoire to establish an amplification baseline. The amplicons were sequenced on the Illumina platform. On the authors' methods: Error correction of the sequences involved clustering with frequency ratios plus a modified nearest-neighbor algorithm, after which the sequences were analyzed in the immunoSEQ Analyzer using IMGT gene definitions. At each rarefaction depth, TCR richness and evenness were averaged across 20 rarefaction repeats, and samples with fewer sequences than that depth were excluded. Wilcoxon rank sum tests with FDR correction were used to compare V, D and J gene relative abundances between the groups. Blinded duplicates gave an intraclass correlation of around 96% for TCR richness and an average of 76.4% across 66 gene segments. This is the immuneACCESS table as TCRdb keeps it, with only in-frame sequences that have V and J called. A part of the clones is gone; compared with another copy, unresolved V genes explain less than half, and the rest is unexplained. That table is the source of V, J and clone size, and D and trimming were worked out from the DNA. The sample's clone listing holds about 35,000 clones. In total, the top ten clones hold under 8% of the sample.

The sequence was collected from a woman aged 18-70 years with a cervical HPV16 infection that either progressed to CIN3+ or cleared (not recorded which). The sequenced sample consisted of blood buffy coat. The sequence joins TRBV7-9 to TRBJ1-1, with 9 middle bases fitting TRBD1. This receptor carries the CDR3 CASSFPGTGTYEAFF. The covered CDR3 bases are TGTGCCAGCAGCTTTCCCGGGACAGGGACCTACGAG.